Listed below are T cell receptor beta chains from one sample, sequenced in a study of CD8 T cells in ankylosing spondylitis. Using its own MiXCR run on the 5' RACE reads, TCRdb lists one record per CDR3 protein. Found here are more than 150,000 distinct CDR3 sequences, around a tenth of them singletons; the top ten hold about 27%. Sequencing input: blood, either unsorted or a sorted T cell fraction (not recorded which). The receptors stem from a male donor with ankylosing spondylitis or in good health (not recorded which). Each CDR3 is given with its conserved first and last residue. D genes are given only for firm matches. Clone size, where shown, is once, few, many, or a class for clones that have expanded.

j_call,d_call,v_call,clone_size,cdr3_nt,cdr3_aa
TRBJ2-2,-,TRBV5-5,many,-,CASSLEGLRAGELFF
TRBJ2-1,TRBD1,TRBV5-1,-,TGCGCCAGCAGCTCGGGACAGGAAACCAATGAGCAGTTCTTC,CASSSGQETNEQFF
TRBJ1-1,-,TRBV20-1,many,TGCAGTGCTAGAGAAAGGGGCCGACAAGGTGGCACTGAAGCTTTCTTT,CSARERGRQGGTEAFF
TRBJ2-3,-,TRBV3-1,many,TGTGCCAGCAGCTTCTCGGGGTTGACAGATACGCAGTATTTT,CASSFSGLTDTQYF
TRBJ2-1,-,TRBV12-3/TRBV12-4,many,TGTGCCAGCAGTCCCCCGCCAGGGTACGAGCAGTTCTTC,CASSPPPGYEQFF
TRBJ2-7,-,TRBV4-1,many,TGCGCCAGCAGCCAAGATGGCGCGCCGTCCTACGAGCAGTACTTC,CASSQDGAPSYEQYF
TRBJ2-2,-,TRBV29-1,many,TGCAGCGTTGGGGTCAGAGTTGACACCGGGGAGCTGTTTTTT,CSVGVRVDTGELFF
TRBJ2-7,-,TRBV2,few,TGTGCCAGCTTTATAGCTGGGGGGTACGAGCAGTACTTC,CASFIAGGYEQYF
TRBJ1-2,TRBD1,TRBV3-1,few,TGTGCCAGCAGCCAAGGGACAGGGATCCGTAACTATGGCTACACCTTC,CASSQGTGIRNYGYTF
TRBJ2-1,TRBD2,TRBV7-2,-,TGTGCCAGCAGCCACGGAGCGGGGGGGGGTAATGAGCAGTTCTTC,CASSHGAGGGNEQFF
TRBJ2-1,-,TRBV6-6,many,TGTGCCAGCAGTCCATCGGTCAATGAGCAGTTCTTC,CASSPSVNEQFF
TRBJ1-1,TRBD1,TRBV20-1,-,TGCAGTGCTGCAACTATTCCACAGGGGGTCGGCACTGAAGCTTTCTTT,CSAATIPQGVGTEAFF
TRBJ2-1,-,TRBV7-2,-,TGTGCCAGCAGCTTAGTAGCCGGTAAAGGGTACAATGAGCAGTTCTTC,CASSLVAGKGYNEQFF
TRBJ1-6,-,TRBV2,-,TGTGCCAGCAGGACAGACCTTAATTCACCCCTCCACTTT,CASRTDLNSPLHF
TRBJ2-7,TRBD1,TRBV10-3,-,TGTGCCATCAGGGGGACAGGGGACTCCTACGAGCAGTACTTC,CAIRGTGDSYEQYF
TRBJ1-1,-,TRBV12-3/TRBV12-4,many,TGTGCCAGCAGTTTAGTTTTGGGTGGGGAAGCTTTCTTT,CASSLVLGGEAFF
TRBJ2-7,TRBD1,TRBV15,-,TGTGCCACCAGCTCGACAGGGCGAAGATTCTACGAGCAGTACTTC,CATSSTGRRFYEQYF
TRBJ2-7,TRBD2,TRBV12-3/TRBV12-4,few,TGTGCCAGCAGTTTAGCCCTCTCCGGACTAGCGGGAAAGTCCTCCCACGAGCAGTACTTC,CASSLALSGLAGKSSHEQYF
TRBJ2-3,-,TRBV20-1,few,TGCAGCTTCAAGGGGGCTAGCGGTAGCACAGATACGCAGTATTTT,CSFKGASGSTDTQYF
TRBJ1-5,TRBD1,TRBV4-2,many,TGTGCCAGCAGCCAAGACGGGGACAGGAGCAATCAGCCCCAGCATTTT,CASSQDGDRSNQPQHF
TRBJ2-7,-,TRBV12-3/TRBV12-4,few,TGTGCCAGCAGTATTCCCCCCTCCTACGAGCAGTACTTC,CASSIPPSYEQYF
TRBJ2-5,TRBD2,TRBV7-2,many,TGTGCCAGCAGCCCGTCTCCCGGGACTAGCGGGGGGAAGTACTTC,CASSPSPGTSGGKYF
TRBJ2-1,TRBD2,TRBV5-1,-,TGCGCCAGCAGCGCGGGACTAGCGGGAGTAAATGAGCAGTTCTTC,CASSAGLAGVNEQFF
TRBJ2-7,TRBD2,TRBV20-1,few,TGCAGTGCTAGAGATGCGGGAGGACCTCCGACTTACGAGCAGTACTTC,CSARDAGGPPTYEQYF
TRBJ2-5,-,TRBV29-1,many,TGCAGCGTTGAGGGGGGAGGAGGAGAGACCCAGTACTTC,CSVEGGGGETQYF
TRBJ2-2,-,TRBV7-2,many,TGTGCCAGCAGCTTAGCAACAGCTAACACCGGGGAGCTGTTTTTT,CASSLATANTGELFF
TRBJ2-5,-,TRBV7-7,many,TGTGCCAGCAGCCCGCGTGGAGGGGGAGAGACCCAGTACTTC,CASSPRGGGETQYF
TRBJ2-1,TRBD2,TRBV5-1,few,TGCGCCAGCACCCCAGCGGGGGGGCCGTTCGATGAGCAGTTCTTC,CASTPAGGPFDEQFF